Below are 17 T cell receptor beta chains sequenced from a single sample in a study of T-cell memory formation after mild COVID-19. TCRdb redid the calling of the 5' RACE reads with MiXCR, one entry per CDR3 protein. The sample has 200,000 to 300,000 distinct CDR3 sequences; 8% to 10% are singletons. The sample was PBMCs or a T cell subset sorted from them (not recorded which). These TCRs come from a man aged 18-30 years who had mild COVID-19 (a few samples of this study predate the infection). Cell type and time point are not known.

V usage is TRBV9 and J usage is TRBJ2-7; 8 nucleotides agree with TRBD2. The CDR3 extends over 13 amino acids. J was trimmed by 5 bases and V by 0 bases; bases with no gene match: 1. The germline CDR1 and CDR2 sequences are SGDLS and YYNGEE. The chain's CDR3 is CASSVGGGNEQYF. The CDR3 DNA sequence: TGTGCCAGCAGCGTAGGCGGGGGGAACGAGCAGTACTTC. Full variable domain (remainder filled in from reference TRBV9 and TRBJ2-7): DSGVTQTPKHLITATGQRVTLRCSPRSGDLSVYWYQQSLDQGLQFLIQYYNGEERAKGNILERFSAQQFPDLHSELNLSSLELGDSALYFCASSVGGGNEQYFGPGTRLTVT.

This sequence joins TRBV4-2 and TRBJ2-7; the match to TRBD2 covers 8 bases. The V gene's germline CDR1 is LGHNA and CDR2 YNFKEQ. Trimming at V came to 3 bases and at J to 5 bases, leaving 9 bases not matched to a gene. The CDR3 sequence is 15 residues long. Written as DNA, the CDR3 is TGTGCCAGCAGCCATCCTTCGGGGACTAGTGACGAGCAGTACTTC. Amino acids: CASSHPSGTSDEQYF.

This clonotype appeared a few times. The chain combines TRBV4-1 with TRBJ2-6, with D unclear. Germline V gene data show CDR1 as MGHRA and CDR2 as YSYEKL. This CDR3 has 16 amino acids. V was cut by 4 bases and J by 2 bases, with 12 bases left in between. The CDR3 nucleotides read TGCGCCAGCAGCCTAGACGCGAGAGCTGGGGCCAACGTCCTGACTTTC. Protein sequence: CASSLDARAGANVLTF.

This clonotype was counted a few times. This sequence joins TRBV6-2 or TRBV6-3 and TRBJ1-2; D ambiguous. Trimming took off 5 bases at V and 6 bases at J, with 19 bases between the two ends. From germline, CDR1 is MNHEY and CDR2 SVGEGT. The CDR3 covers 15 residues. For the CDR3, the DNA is TGTGCCAGCAGTGGCTCAACGGGGAACCCTCATGGCTACACCTTC. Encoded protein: CASSGSTGNPHGYTF.

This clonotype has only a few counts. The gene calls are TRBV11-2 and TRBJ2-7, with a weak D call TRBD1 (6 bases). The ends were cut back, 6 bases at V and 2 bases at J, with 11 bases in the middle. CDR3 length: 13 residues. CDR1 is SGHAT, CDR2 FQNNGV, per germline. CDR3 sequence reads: CASSRDTAYEQYV. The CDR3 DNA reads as TGTGCCAGCAGTCGGGACACCGCCTACGAGCAGTACGTC.

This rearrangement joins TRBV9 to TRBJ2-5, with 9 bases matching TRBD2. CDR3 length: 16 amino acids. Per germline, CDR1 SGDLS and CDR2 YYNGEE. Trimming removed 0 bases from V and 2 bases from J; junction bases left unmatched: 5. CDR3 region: CASSVGYSGGQETQYF. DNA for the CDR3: TGTGCCAGCAGCGTAGGATACAGCGGGGGGCAAGAGACCCAGTACTTC.

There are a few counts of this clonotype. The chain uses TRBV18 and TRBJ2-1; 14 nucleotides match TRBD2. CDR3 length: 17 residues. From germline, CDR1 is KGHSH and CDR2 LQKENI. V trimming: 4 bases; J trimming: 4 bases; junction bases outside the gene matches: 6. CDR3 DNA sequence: TGTGCCAGCTCACGTGGGACTAGCGGGGGAGGATACAATGAGCAGTTCTTC. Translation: CASSRGTSGGGYNEQFF.

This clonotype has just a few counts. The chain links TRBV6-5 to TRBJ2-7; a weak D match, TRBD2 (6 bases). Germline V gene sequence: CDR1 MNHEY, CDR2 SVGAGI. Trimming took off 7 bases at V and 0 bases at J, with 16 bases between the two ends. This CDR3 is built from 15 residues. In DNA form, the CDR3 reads TGTGCCAGCAAAAGGGGAGACGGGAGCTCCTACGAGCAGTACTTC. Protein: CASKRGDGSSYEQYF.

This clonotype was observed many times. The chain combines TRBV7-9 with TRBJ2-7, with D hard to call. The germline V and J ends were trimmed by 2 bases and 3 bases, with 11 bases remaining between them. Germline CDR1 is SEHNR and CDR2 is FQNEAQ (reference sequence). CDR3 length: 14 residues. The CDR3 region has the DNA TGTGCCAGCAGCTTAAGTCAGGCAGACTACGAGCAGTACTTC. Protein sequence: CASSLSQADYEQYF.

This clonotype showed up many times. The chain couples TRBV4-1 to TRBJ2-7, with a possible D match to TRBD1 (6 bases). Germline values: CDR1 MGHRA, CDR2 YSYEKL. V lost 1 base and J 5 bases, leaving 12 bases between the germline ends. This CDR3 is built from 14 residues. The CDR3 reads CASSQVQGADEQYF. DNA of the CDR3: TGCGCCAGCAGCCAAGTACAGGGAGCAGACGAGCAGTACTTC.

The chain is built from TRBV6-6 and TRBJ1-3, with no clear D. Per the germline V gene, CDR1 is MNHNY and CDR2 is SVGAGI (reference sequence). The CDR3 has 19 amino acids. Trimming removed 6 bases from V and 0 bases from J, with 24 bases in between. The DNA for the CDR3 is TGTGCCAGCAGGCATACAGTCGACCCTAGGTCCACCTCTGGAAACACCATATATTTT. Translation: CASRHTVDPRSTSGNTIYF.

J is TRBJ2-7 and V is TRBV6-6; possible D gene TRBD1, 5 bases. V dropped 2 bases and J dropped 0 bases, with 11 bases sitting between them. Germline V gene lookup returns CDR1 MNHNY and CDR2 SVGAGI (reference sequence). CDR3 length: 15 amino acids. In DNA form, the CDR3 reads TGTGCCAGCAGTTACGGACATATGAGCTCCTACGAGCAGTACGTC. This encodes CASSYGHMSSYEQYV.

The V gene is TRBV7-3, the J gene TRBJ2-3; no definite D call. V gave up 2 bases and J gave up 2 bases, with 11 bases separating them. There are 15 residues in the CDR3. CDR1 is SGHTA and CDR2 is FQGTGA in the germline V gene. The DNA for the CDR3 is TGTGCCAGCAGCTTAGACGGCCCGTCCACAGATACGCAGTATTTT. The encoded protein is CASSLDGPSTDTQYF.

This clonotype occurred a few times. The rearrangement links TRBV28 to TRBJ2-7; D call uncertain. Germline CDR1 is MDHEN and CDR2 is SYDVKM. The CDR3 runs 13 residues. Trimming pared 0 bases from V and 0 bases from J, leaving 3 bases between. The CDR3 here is CASSLCVSYEQYV. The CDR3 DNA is TGTGCCAGCAGTTTATGTGTCTCCTACGAGCAGTACGTC.

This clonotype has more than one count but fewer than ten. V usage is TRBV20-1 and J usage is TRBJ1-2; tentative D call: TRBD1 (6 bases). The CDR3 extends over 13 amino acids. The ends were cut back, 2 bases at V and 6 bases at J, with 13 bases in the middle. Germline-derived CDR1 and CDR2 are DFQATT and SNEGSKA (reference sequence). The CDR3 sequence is CSARPGVTNGYTF. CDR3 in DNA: TGCAGTGCTAGACCAGGGGTGACGAATGGCTACACCTTC.

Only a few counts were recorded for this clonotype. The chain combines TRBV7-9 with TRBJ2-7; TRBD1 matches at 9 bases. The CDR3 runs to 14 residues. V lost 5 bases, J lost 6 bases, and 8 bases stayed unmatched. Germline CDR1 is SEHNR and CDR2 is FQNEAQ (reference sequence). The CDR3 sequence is CASSAWDREIEQYF. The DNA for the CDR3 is TGTGCCAGCAGCGCCTGGGACAGGGAAATCGAGCAGTACTTC.

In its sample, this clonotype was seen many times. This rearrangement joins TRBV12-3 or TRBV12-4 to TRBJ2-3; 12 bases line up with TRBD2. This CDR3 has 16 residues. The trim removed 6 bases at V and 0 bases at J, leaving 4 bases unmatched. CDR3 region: CASRLAGGPSTDTQYF. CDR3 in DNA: TGTGCCAGCAGGCTAGCGGGGGGGCCGAGCACAGATACGCAGTATTTT.